The 13 T cell receptor beta chains in this list originate from one sample, sequenced in a study of T cells in Graves' hyperthyroidism and ophthalmopathy. Using RNA transcripts as the source, TCR beta CDR3 regions were amplified. HTBI primers were the set used in a first-round RT-PCR of the TCR CDR3. TCRdb processed the multiplex PCR reads anew with MiXCR; each CDR3 protein has one entry. The sample lists over 500,000 distinct CDR3 sequences, about a sixth occurring once. The sequencing input was blood. These receptors all stem from a young woman with Graves' ophthalmopathy.

This clonotype was detected a few times. The chain combines TRBV2 with TRBJ2-5; the D is unclear. This CDR3 region has 11 residues. Germline CDR1 reads SNHLY; CDR2 reads FYNNEI. V lost 4 bases, J lost 5 bases, and 5 bases lay in between. In DNA, the CDR3 is TGTGCCAGCAGTGTTTCGGAGACCCAGTACTTC. Its protein product is CASSVSETQYF.

Only a few counts were recorded for this clonotype. The chain recombines TRBV7-9 with TRBJ2-7; 8 bases agree with TRBD1. CDR1 is SEHNR and CDR2 is FQNEAQ in the germline V gene (reference sequence). Germline trimming cut 6 bases from V and 1 base from J; bases unmatched to any gene: 17. CDR3 size: 18 residues. CDR3 in DNA: TGTGCCAGCAGTATCTCATCGTGGCAGGGGGCCGATTCCTACGAGCAGTACTTC. Its translation: CASSISSWQGADSYEQYF.

There are many counts of this clonotype. This rearrangement joins TRBV10-3 to TRBJ1-1, with D possibly matching TRBD1 (5 bases). The CDR3 length is 14 residues. Trimming stripped 0 bases from V and 7 bases from J, with 12 bases between. Germline V lookup: CDR1 ENHRY, CDR2 SYGVKD. Here the CDR3 DNA reads TGTGCCATCAGTGAGTCGGGGGATGTTGGTGAAGCTTTCTTT. This codes for CAISESGDVGEAFF.

This clonotype was counted between two and nine times. The chain uses TRBV4-2 and TRBJ2-1, with a possible D match to TRBD2 (7 bases). CDR1 and CDR2 from the germline V gene are LGHNA and YNFKEQ. Trimming left V 1 base short and J 9 bases short, with 13 bases between. The CDR3 consists of 14 residues. CDR3 sequence: CASSQGGGHSEQFF. CDR3 DNA: TGTGCCAGCAGCCAAGGGGGGGGACACAGTGAGCAGTTCTTC.

This clonotype was seen at least ten times. V and J are TRBV7-2 and TRBJ1-2; unclear D gene. Germline CDR1 and CDR2: SGHTA and FQGNSA. With 5 bases removed from V and 0 bases from J, the gap between germline ends came to 4 bases. CDR3 length: 12 amino acids. The CDR3 loop is CASSDTNYGYTF. The CDR3 DNA sequence: TGTGCCAGCAGCGATACTAACTATGGCTACACCTTC.

The V and J genes are TRBV27 and TRBJ2-7, with 10 bases identical to TRBD2. Germline CDR1 reads MNHEY; CDR2 reads SMNVEV (reference sequence). V dropped 3 bases and J dropped 2; count of bases not matched to a gene: 4. The CDR3 extends over 15 amino acids. CDR3 sequence reads: CASSFVSGGPYEQYF. CDR3 DNA: TGTGCCAGCAGTTTCGTTAGCGGGGGGCCCTACGAGCAGTACTTC.

This clonotype was detected many times. The chain links TRBV2 to TRBJ1-4; TRBD1 might be the D (5 bases). This CDR3 is 15 amino acids long. V shed 4 bases and J shed 5 bases, with 14 bases lying between them. Germline V CDR1 and CDR2: SNHLY, FYNNEI. Here the CDR3 DNA reads TGTGCCAGCAGTGTCGTTGGGACCTACAATGAAAAACTGTTTTTT. It translates to CASSVVGTYNEKLFF. The full variable domain, completed using reference TRBV2 and TRBJ1-4, is EPEVTQTPSHQVTQMGQEVILRCVPISNHLYFYWYRQILGQKVEFLVSFYNNEISEKSEIFDDQFSVERPDGSNFTLKIRSTKLEDSAMYFCASSVVGTYNEKLFFGSGTQLSVL.

As regards this clonotype: A read error may be the cause here, since a much bigger clone is one base away. The chain uses TRBV10-3 and TRBJ1-6, with 7 bases aligning to TRBD1. The CDR3 consists of 13 residues. CDR1 and CDR2 from the germline V gene are ENHRY and SYGVKD. The CDR3 bases are TGTGCCATCAGGGGGACAGAGCGGTCACCCCCCCACTTT. It specifies CAIRGTERSPPHF.

Worth noting for this clonotype: A much larger clone lies a single base off, so this may be a read error. The rearrangement uses TRBV10-3 and TRBJ1-2; D unclear. The CDR3 totals 13 residues. The germline gives CDR1 ENHRY, CDR2 SYGVKD. Trimming left V 6 bases short and J 5 bases short, with 13 bases between. The CDR3 DNA follows: TGTGCCATCAGCCTGCCGGCCAAATATGGCTACACCTTC. It specifies CAISLPAKYGYTF.

Many counts were recorded for this clonotype. The V and J genes are TRBV27 and TRBJ2-1; unclear D gene. Trimming stripped 5 bases from V and 2 bases from J, with 16 bases between. This CDR3 is 16 amino acids long. CDR1 and CDR2 from the germline V gene are MNHEY and SMNVEV (reference sequence). CDR3 residues: CASSPRGSNPYNEQFF. CDR3 sequence (DNA): TGTGCCAGCAGTCCCCGTGGAAGCAATCCCTACAATGAGCAGTTCTTC.

This clonotype occurred a few times. This rearrangement joins TRBV14 to TRBJ2-1; 10 nucleotides match TRBD2. J lost 2 bases, V lost 1 base, and 17 bases had no gene match. Germline CDR1 reads SGHDN; CDR2 reads FVKESK. The CDR3 has 21 residues. The CDR3 reads CASSQVFGTSVERRAYNEQFF. The CDR3 nucleotides are TGTGCCAGCAGCCAAGTTTTCGGGACTAGCGTAGAAAGACGGGCCTACAATGAGCAGTTCTTC.

Only a few counts were recorded for this clonotype. The chain links TRBV4-2 to TRBJ2-1; D gene unclear. Germline lookup yields CDR1 LGHNA and CDR2 YNFKEQ. The CDR3 length is 15 residues. V lost 0 bases to trimming and J lost 2 bases, with 8 bases between them. The CDR3 coding sequence is TGTGCCAGCAGCCAAGACTCTTTCACCTACAATGAGCAGTTCTTC. Encoded protein: CASSQDSFTYNEQFF.

This clonotype was counted at least ten times. V and J are TRBV3-1 and TRBJ2-1, with D perhaps matching TRBD2 (6 bases). Germline CDR1 is LGHDT and CDR2 is YNNKEL (reference sequence). The V end was cut by 3 bases, the J end by 7 bases, with 16 bases between. The CDR3 sequence is 15 residues long. CDR3 nucleotide sequence: TGTGCCAGCAGCCACTGGAGGGGCAGAACTAATGAGCAGTTCTTC. Its translation is CASSHWRGRTNEQFF.